This TCR beta chain was retrieved from a study of blood T cell repertoires in COVID-19. Study information: Collection of acute and convalescent COVID-19 samples took place in the United States, Italy and Spain. Sources were T cells, B-cell-depleted T cells, or PBMCs; the material itself was cDNA or gDNA.

Assay: immunoSEQ multiplex PCR; the TCRdb copy retains only in-frame clones and omits some. This repertoire shows some 89,000 clones, about 85% found once; its top ten account for around 4.5%. Sequencing used peripheral blood. This sequence was found in a man aged 55 to 70 with acute or convalescent COVID-19.

This CDR3 is CASSRGTGRGNQPQHF. CDR3 in DNA: TGTGCCAGTAGCCGGGGGACAGGGAGAGGCAATCAGCCCCAGCATTTT. The chain joins TRBV19 to TRBJ1-5; TRBD1 aligns across 9 bases. V was pared by 6 bases and J by 2 bases, with 8 bases of the junction left unmatched. Germline V gene lookup returns CDR1 LNHDA and CDR2 SQIVND (reference sequence). The CDR3 has 16 amino acids.